This T cell receptor beta chain stems from a study of shared clonotypes between healthy human individuals. Study results and limitations: The researchers took only blood, and tissue repertoires probably look different.

Regarding this clone: Its antigen remains unknown.

This CDR3 has 13 residues. Germline CDR1 and CDR2: GTSNPN and SVGIG (reference sequence). V lost 4 bases and J 8 bases, leaving 15 bases between the germline ends. Method: immunoSEQ multiplex PCR; TCRdb's copy keeps in-frame clones and lacks some. The sample yields 800,000 to 1,200,000 clones, approximately 80% seen once. The material sequenced was memory CD4+ T cells from PBMCs. Regarding subset: CD45RA-negative fraction. The chain has TRBV30 and TRBJ2-1; D call uncertain. This sequence originates from a man younger than 30 in good health. Some clones in this sample may be carry-over from other donors' samples. In DNA form, the CDR3 reads TGTGCCTGGACAGGTAGTATTACTTATGAGCAGTTCTTC. Encoded protein: CAWTGSITYEQFF.